A selection of T cell receptor beta chains follows, all from one sample in a study of blood T cell repertoires in COVID-19. Using immunoSEQ multiplex PCR, the repertoire was profiled, and TCRdb retains in-frame clones only, with some absent. The data contain over 35,000 clones, around 80% of them singletons. The specimen was peripheral blood. These receptors were taken from a man aged 40-49 years with active or convalescent COVID-19. Both conserved end residues are part of each CDR3. A D gene is named only where the DNA matches it firmly. Clone size, where shown, is once, few, many, or a class for clones that have expanded.

V	size	J	D	DNA	CDR3
TRBV19	NA	TRBJ2-2	TRBD2	TGTGCCAGTAGTATTTTAGCGGGGGGCCAGAACACCGGGGAGCTGTTTTTT	CASSILAGGQNTGELFF
TRBV10-1	few	TRBJ1-5	NA	TGCGCCAGCACCCGAAGGGTCCAGGGCTTAAGCAATCAGCCCCAGCATTTT	CASTRRVQGLSNQPQHF
TRBV12-5	NA	TRBJ2-2	NA	TGTGCTAGTGGTTTGGTAGTGTTACAGGGAGTGGGCACCGGGGAGCTGTTTTTT	CASGLVVLQGVGTGELFF
TRBV28	many	TRBJ1-6	NA	TGTGCCAGCACCGAGGTGGGTGATTCACCCCTCCACTTT	CASTEVGDSPLHF
TRBV18	NA	TRBJ1-1	NA	TGTGCCAGCTCACCACCGGGAACAGGTTTGAACACTGAAGCTTTCTTT	CASSPPGTGLNTEAFF
TRBV7-9	NA	TRBJ2-2	TRBD1	TGTGCCAGCAGCTTAGTAAGGGGGCGCCTGGAGCTGTTTTTT	CASSLVRGRLELFF
TRBV28	few	TRBJ2-7	TRBD1	TGTGCCAGCAGGAGAGACAGGGTCCGGCAGTACTTC	CASRRDRVRQYF
TRBV3-1/TRBV3-2	NA	TRBJ2-7	TRBD2	TGTGCCAGCAGCCCACCCGGGGGGGAGCAGTACTTC	CASSPPGGEQYF
TRBV5-5	NA	TRBJ1-5	NA	TGTGCCAGCAGCCCCGGACAGCCGCATCAGCCCCAGCATTTT	CASSPGQPHQPQHF
TRBV19	NA	TRBJ2-3	NA	TGTGCCAGTAGTATCAGGGTCAGCACAGATACGCAGTATTTT	CASSIRVSTDTQYF
TRBV5-1	NA	TRBJ2-5	NA	TGCGCCAGCAGCTTGCAAAGCCCACTCGCGGAGACCCAGTACTTC	CASSLQSPLAETQYF
TRBV24-1	NA	TRBJ2-1	TRBD1	TGTGCCACCAGTGACCCGACAGGGTACAATGAGCAGTTCTTC	CATSDPTGYNEQFF
TRBV10-2	NA	TRBJ1-1	TRBD1	TGCGCCAGCAGGACAGGGGGGTCTGAAGCTTTCTTT	CASRTGGSEAFF
TRBV30	NA	TRBJ1-1	NA	TGTGCCTGGAGTAGACAGGTCATGAACACTGAAGCTTTCTTT	CAWSRQVMNTEAFF
TRBV3-1/TRBV3-2	few	TRBJ2-1	NA	TGTGCCAGCAGCCTCGCGGGTCACTCCTACAATGAGCAGTTCTTC	CASSLAGHSYNEQFF
TRBV11-2	NA	TRBJ1-2	NA	TGTGCCAGCAGTTCCGAGGGGGACGGCTACACCTTC	CASSSEGDGYTF
TRBV5-4	large	TRBJ1-4	NA	TGTGCCAGCTTGGACGCGGGAGCTAATGAAAAACTGTTTTTT	CASLDAGANEKLFF